Each of the 6 T cell receptor beta chains below was sequenced from the same sample in a study of shared clonotypes between healthy human individuals. CD45RO-negative, CCR7-selected cells formed the naive CD8 fraction, which excluded terminally differentiated effector memory CD45RA+ cells. Only in-frame clones appear in the TCRdb table, and some are missing; sequencing was by immunoSEQ multiplex PCR. Of approximately 740,000 clones listed, almost 95% are singletons. What was sequenced was naive CD8+ T cells sorted from blood. The origin of the receptors is a man aged 25 to 40 in good health.

The CDR3 loop reads CASSLVNVGEQFF. The DNA of the CDR3 is TGTGCCAGCAGCTTAGTGAACGTGGGGGAGCAGTTCTTC. The rearrangement joins TRBV7-9 to TRBJ2-1; the D is unclear. V was pared by 1 base and J by 10 bases, with 11 bases between. The CDR3 is 13 amino acids. Germline V gives CDR1 SEHNR, CDR2 FQNEAQ (reference sequence).

This clone was seen only a few times. The rearrangement links TRBV28 to TRBJ1-5; D gene uncertain. The V gene lost 6 bases and the J gene lost 0 bases, with 12 bases spanning the gap. In germline, CDR1 is MDHEN, CDR2 SYDVKM. The CDR3 sequence is 15 residues long. CDR3 loop: CASSSGVSSNQPQHF. The CDR3 DNA reads TGTGCCAGCAGCTCAGGTGTTAGTAGCAATCAGCCCCAGCATTTT.

This chain uses TRBV4-1 with TRBJ2-7, with D perhaps matching TRBD1 or TRBD2 (5 bases each). The CDR3 extends over 17 amino acids. Per germline, CDR1 MGHRA and CDR2 YSYEKL. The V end was cut by 1 base, the J end by 4 bases, with 20 bases between. The DNA for the CDR3 is TGCGCCAGCAGCCAAGCCCCCACGCCGGGACGGGTTTACGAGCAGTACTTC. Protein: CASSQAPTPGRVYEQYF.

This chain connects TRBV7-8 to TRBJ1-2; D remains unclear. There are 15 residues in the CDR3. In germline, CDR1 is SGHVS, CDR2 FQNEAQ. Between the trimmed V and J ends, which lost 3 bases and 6 bases, there was a span of 17 bases. The CDR3 spells CASSFRTGGVDGYTF. Written as DNA, the CDR3 is TGTGCCAGCAGCTTTAGGACTGGCGGGGTGGATGGCTACACCTTC.

The CDR3 DNA is TGTGCCAGCAGTTTTAGGTCGGGGTTCACAGATACGCAGTATTTT. Residues: CASSFRSGFTDTQYF. The V call is TRBV28, the J call TRBJ2-3; TRBD2 is a possible D gene (5 bases). Germline V gene sequence: CDR1 MDHEN, CDR2 SYDVKM. CDR3 length equals 15 residues. With 3 bases removed from V and 2 bases from J, the gap between germline ends came to 12 bases. Complete variable domain (other parts from reference TRBV28 and TRBJ2-3): DVKVTQSSRYLVKRTGEKVFLECVQDMDHENMFWYRQDPGLGLRLIYFSYDVKMKEKGDIPEGYSVSREKKERFSLILESASTNQTSMYLCASSFRSGFTDTQYFGPGTRLTVL.

This chain joins TRBV29-1 and TRBJ2-1; 10 bases are shared with TRBD1. V lost 7 bases to trimming and J lost 5 bases; unmatched junction nucleotides: 17. The CDR3 totals 17 residues. Germline V lookup: CDR1 SQVTM, CDR2 ANQGSEA. The DNA for the CDR3 is TGCAGCGCAAAGCCCAATTACGGGACAGGGGCCGACAATGAGCAGTTCTTC. Its protein is CSAKPNYGTGADNEQFF.